Following are 7 T cell receptor beta chains from one sample sequenced in a study of blood T cell repertoires in COVID-19. Repertoires were generated with immunoSEQ multiplex PCR, while TCRdb's copy carries only in-frame clones and drops some. The data contain fewer than 250,000 clones, approximately 86% of them singletons. Sample: peripheral blood. The origin of the receptors is a woman aged 55-70 years who had recovered from COVID-19.

V and J are TRBV6-5 and TRBJ2-3; 10 bases are shared with TRBD1. J gave up 4 bases and V 4 bases, and 2 bases lay outside the gene matches. This CDR3 contains 14 residues. Germline-derived CDR1 and CDR2 are MNHEY and SVGAGI. The chain's CDR3 is CASSWDRGADTQYF. The DNA for the CDR3 is TGTGCCAGCAGTTGGGACAGGGGCGCAGATACGCAGTATTTT.

The sample holds many counts of this clone. The V call is TRBV6-6, the J call TRBJ2-1; D is unclear. CDR1 and CDR2 from the germline V gene are MNHNY and SVGAGI (reference sequence). V dropped 8 bases and J dropped 7 bases, with 12 bases sitting between them. This CDR3 comprises 12 residues. This CDR3 is CASFSRLNEQFF. DNA for the CDR3: TGTGCCAGCTTCTCCCGACTGAATGAGCAGTTCTTC.

This chain links TRBV5-1 with TRBJ1-2; 9 positions agree with TRBD1. V shed 3 bases, J shed 6 bases, and the junction held 6 bases outside the gene matches. The germline V gene has CDR1 SGHRS and CDR2 YFSETQ. The CDR3 has 14 amino acids. CDR3 DNA: TGCGCCAGCAGCTCCCCGACAGGGGGGGATGGCTACACCTTC. Translated, it gives CASSSPTGGDGYTF.

The DNA of the CDR3 is TGTGCCAGCAGTTACACTAGCGGGGACAATGAGCAGTTCTTC. Translated, it gives CASSYTSGDNEQFF. The V call is TRBV6-5, the J call TRBJ2-1, with TRBD2 matching over 10 bases. The CDR3 sequence is 14 residues long. Germline loops: CDR1 MNHEY, CDR2 SVGAGI. V shed 2 bases, J shed 5 bases, and the junction held 0 bases outside the gene matches.

V is TRBV2 and J is TRBJ2-7; 8 nucleotides agree with TRBD2. Trimming cost V 8 bases and J 3 bases; bases outside gene matches: 6. Germline V lookup: CDR1 SNHLY, CDR2 FYNNEI. This CDR3 contains 13 residues. CDR3 sequence (DNA): TGTGCCAGCGTGGGGGGACTAGACTACGAGCAGTACTTC. It codes for CASVGGLDYEQYF.

The V and J genes are TRBV6-5 and TRBJ1-1, with a tentative D call TRBD1 (6 bases). Between the trimmed V and J ends, which lost 4 bases and 0 bases, there was a span of 12 bases. CDR1 MNHEY and CDR2 SVGAGI come from the germline V gene. This CDR3 region has 15 residues. CDR3 in DNA: TGTGCCAGCAGTTTTCGACAGGCCATGAACACTGAAGCTTTCTTT. Encoded protein: CASSFRQAMNTEAFF.

The J gene is TRBJ2-2, the V gene TRBV20-1; 7 bases align to TRBD2. Germline V lookup: CDR1 DFQATT, CDR2 SNEGSKA (reference sequence). Losses at the gene ends were 3 bases for V and 2 bases for J; bases not matched to a gene: 6. The CDR3 is 15 amino acids. Here the CDR3 DNA reads TGCAGTGCTAGTGACGGGGGACTAAACACCGGGGAGCTGTTTTTT. This codes for CSASDGGLNTGELFF.